Presented here are 11 T cell receptor beta chains from one specimen sequenced in a study of CD8 T cells in ankylosing spondylitis. TCRdb called the 5' RACE reads again in MiXCR, with one record for every CDR3 protein. The sample has fewer than 200,000 distinct CDR3 sequences, about 20% seen once. Sequenced: blood, either unsorted or a sorted T cell fraction (not recorded which). The source of these receptors is a male donor aged 5 to 30 with ankylosing spondylitis or in good health (not recorded which).

In its sample, this clonotype was seen many times. The V and J genes are TRBV6-2 or TRBV6-3 and TRBJ2-5; tentative D call: TRBD2 (6 bases). The CDR3 runs to 11 residues. V dropped 2 bases and J dropped 13 bases, with 11 bases sitting between them. CDR1 is MNHEY and CDR2 is SVGEGT in the germline V gene. CDR3 DNA sequence: TGTGCCAGCAGTTACGGAGGGCCTACGTACTTC. This translates into CASSYGGPTYF.

This clonotype was detected only a few times. The CDR3 coding sequence is TGTGCCAGCAGCTTGAGTAGCGGGATTTTCCCGTTCTTC. Translating gives CASSLSSGIFPFF. V is TRBV11-3 and J is TRBJ2-1, with 8 nucleotides matching TRBD2. The CDR3 spans 13 residues. CDR1 is SGHNT and CDR2 is YENEEA in the germline V gene. With V trimmed by 3 bases and J by 15 bases, 10 bases remained unmatched.

The chain couples TRBV21-1 to TRBJ2-7; the table's D call TRBD1 went unverified against the DNA. TRBV21-1 is annotated as a pseudogene. The CDR3 is 12 amino acids. CDR3 nucleotides: TGTGCCAGCAGTCAGGACATTGCCGAGCAGTACTTC. This gives the protein CASSQDIAEQYF.

This clonotype was picked up many times. V gene TRBV5-6 combines with J gene TRBJ2-3, with 7 bases lining up with TRBD1. V trimming: 1 base; J trimming: 7 bases; junction bases outside the gene matches: 9. The CDR3 totals 15 residues. Germline V gives CDR1 SGHDT, CDR2 YYEEEE. The DNA for the CDR3 is TGTGCCAGCAGCTTGAGGACAGGCGTGGGCCATACGCAGTATTTT. Its protein product is CASSLRTGVGHTQYF.

This clonotype was observed many times. The V call is TRBV11-2, the J call TRBJ2-1; a possible D gene is TRBD1 (7 bases). Trimming took off 7 bases at V and 6 bases at J, with 25 bases between the two ends. The CDR3 runs 17 residues. CDR1 is SGHAT, CDR2 FQNNGV, per germline. CDR3 amino acids: CASTTPRSGGGVNEQFF. CDR3 nucleotides: TGTGCCAGCACCACCCCCCGGAGCGGAGGGGGCGTCAATGAGCAGTTCTTC.

This clonotype was recorded at least ten times. The chain combines TRBV12-3 or TRBV12-4 with TRBJ2-4; 10 nucleotides agree with TRBD2. The CDR3 contains 17 residues. The V gene end was trimmed by 5 bases and the J gene end by 0 bases; junction bases not matched to a gene: 7. Here the CDR3 reads CASSLTLAGLAKNIQYF. CDR3 nucleotide sequence: TGTGCCAGCAGTCTCACACTAGCGGGACTAGCCAAAAACATTCAGTACTTC.

A single count supports this clonotype. The chain combines TRBV18 with TRBJ1-1; D is undetermined. CDR1 KGHSH and CDR2 LQKENI come from the germline V gene. V lost 8 bases to trimming and J lost 3 bases, with 10 bases between them. The CDR3 contains 12 residues. In DNA, the CDR3 is TGTGCCAGCGACCGGGGTGACACTGAAGCTTTCTTT. This gives the protein CASDRGDTEAFF.

This clonotype was recorded at least ten times. V gene TRBV12-3 or TRBV12-4 combines with J gene TRBJ1-5; TRBD1 is a possible D gene (5 bases). This CDR3 is 16 amino acids long. Trimming left V 7 bases short and J 0 bases short, with 16 bases between. CDR3 coding DNA: TGTGCCAGCACTGAGGCACAGGCCTATAGCAATCAGCCCCAGCATTTT. Amino acid sequence: CASTEAQAYSNQPQHF.

The chain is built from TRBV6-1 and TRBJ2-7; a possible D gene is TRBD2 (5 bases). Germline V lookup: CDR1 MNHNS, CDR2 SASEGT. The CDR3 runs 18 residues. Trimming removed 7 bases at V and 1 base at J, with 26 bases between. The CDR3 sequence: CASKLDGASRYGSYEQYV. The CDR3 DNA is TGTGCCAGCAAACTGGATGGCGCTAGCAGGTATGGATCCTACGAGCAGTACGTC.

The chain couples TRBV20-1 to TRBJ2-1; D might be TRBD1 (5 bases). The germline V gene has CDR1 DFQATT and CDR2 SNEGSKA (reference sequence). CDR3 length: 11 residues. Between the trimmed V and J ends, which lost 8 bases and 7 bases, there was a span of 12 bases. The CDR3 DNA is TGCAGTCCAGGGTGGCGGAATGAGCAGTTCTTC. Its translation: CSPGWRNEQFF.

This clonotype was counted at least ten times. The chain links TRBV2 to TRBJ1-5; D unclear. Trimming pared 4 bases from V and 1 base from J, leaving 2 bases between. This CDR3 is 12 amino acids long. Germline V gene lookup returns CDR1 SNHLY and CDR2 FYNNEI. CDR3 sequence (DNA): TGTGCCAGCAGTGGGAGCAATCAGCCCCAGCATTTT. This sequence encodes CASSGSNQPQHF.